These 23 T cell receptor beta chains came from one sample sequenced in a study of shared clonotypes between healthy human individuals. The method was immunoSEQ multiplex PCR; TCRdb's version includes in-frame clones alone and lacks a portion of them. The sample lists around 700,000 clones, 72% occurring once. The material sequenced was memory CD4+ T cells sorted from blood. Sample subset: CD45RA-negative fraction. These receptors all come from a woman aged 25 to 39 in good health.

This chain connects TRBV6-6 to TRBJ2-7, with TRBD2 matching over 11 bases. V lost 6 bases and J lost 7; bases outside the gene matches: 8. Germline lookup yields CDR1 MNHNY and CDR2 SVGAGI (reference sequence). CDR3 length: 14 amino acids. CDR3 amino acids: CASRVAGGPSEQYF. CDR3 nucleotide sequence: TGTGCCAGCAGAGTAGCGGGAGGGCCTAGTGAGCAGTACTTC.

The chain is built from TRBV7-3 and TRBJ2-2; maybe TRBD1 (5 bases). The CDR3 runs to 15 residues. Germline V lookup: CDR1 SGHTA, CDR2 FQGTGA. The germline V and J ends were trimmed by 5 bases and 2 bases, with 12 bases remaining between them. The CDR3 DNA is TGTGCCAGCAGCCAAACAGGAGTCAACACCGGGGAGCTGTTTTTT. Translating gives CASSQTGVNTGELFF.

V usage is TRBV25-1 and J usage is TRBJ2-7; D possibly corresponds to TRBD1 (6 bases). The V end was cut by 6 bases, the J end by 5 bases, with 14 bases between. Germline CDR1 is MGHDK and CDR2 is SYGVNS. CDR3 length: 13 residues. The chain's CDR3 is CASRLGARNEQYF. For the CDR3, the DNA is TGTGCCAGCAGGTTGGGGGCGCGGAACGAGCAGTACTTC.

Note on this clone: The same CDR3 also results from other DNA sequences found in this sample. The J gene is TRBJ1-5, the V gene TRBV5-1; D is uncertain. Trimming removed 0 bases from V and 4 bases from J, with 5 bases in between. CDR1 is SGHRS, CDR2 YFSETQ, per germline. The CDR3 length is 13 residues. The CDR3: CASSLGPNQPQHF. In nucleotides, the CDR3 is TGCGCCAGCAGCTTGGGACCAAATCAGCCCCAGCATTTT.

This chain connects TRBV20-1 to TRBJ2-1; no definite D call. The CDR3 is 9 residues long. Germline CDR1 reads DFQATT; CDR2 reads SNEGSKA (reference sequence). With 7 bases removed from V and 8 bases from J, the gap between germline ends came to 6 bases. In DNA form, the CDR3 reads TGCAGTGTTAGCTATGAGCAGTTCTTC. Protein product: CSVSYEQFF.

The V gene is TRBV9, the J gene TRBJ2-3, with 8 bases lining up with TRBD1. The J segment lost 5 bases and the V segment lost 4 bases, leaving 9 bases of the junction unmatched. The CDR3 has 15 amino acids. Germline V lookup: CDR1 SGDLS, CDR2 YYNGEE. The CDR3 coding sequence is TGTGCCAGCAGCCCAGGACAGGGTGGTAAAGATACGCAGTATTTT. Its protein product is CASSPGQGGKDTQYF.

The genes are TRBV11-3 and TRBJ2-7, with 7 positions matching TRBD2. V shed 3 bases and J 2 bases; nucleotides not matched to a gene: 4. The CDR3 runs 14 residues. The germline CDR1 and CDR2 sequences are SGHNT and YENEEA. The chain's CDR3 is CASSLSGGTYEQYF. The CDR3 DNA reads TGTGCCAGCAGCTTGTCGGGGGGAACCTACGAGCAGTACTTC.

The sample holds many counts of this clone. This sample also contains other DNA sequences that code for the same CDR3. The chain carries TRBV5-1 and TRBJ2-1; 8 nucleotides match TRBD1. The CDR3 has 15 residues. With V trimmed by 4 bases and J by 4 bases, 7 bases remained unmatched. Germline-derived CDR1 and CDR2 are SGHRS and YFSETQ. Written as DNA, the CDR3 is TGCGCCAGCAGCGAGGACAGGGTGACGTACAATGAGCAGTTCTTC. It yields the protein CASSEDRVTYNEQFF.

The chain is built from TRBV6-6 and TRBJ1-3; unclear D gene. V lost 0 bases to trimming and J lost 0 bases, with 6 bases between them. Per the germline V gene, CDR1 is MNHNY and CDR2 is SVGAGI (reference sequence). CDR3 size: 15 residues. CDR3 nucleotide sequence: TGTGCCAGCAGTTACTCGGTGTACTCTGGAAACACCATATATTTT. This sequence encodes CASSYSVYSGNTIYF.

The chain recombines TRBV5-1 with TRBJ2-7; D gene ambiguous. This CDR3 contains 16 residues. CDR1 is SGHRS and CDR2 is YFSETQ in the germline V gene. The V end lost 0 bases, the J end lost 4 bases, and 17 bases lay between the germline ends. The CDR3 DNA sequence: TGCGCCAGCAGCTTGGGTGTTACGGCCTCACCTTACGAGCAGTACTTC. Translating it yields CASSLGVTASPYEQYF.

The genes are TRBV6-1 and TRBJ1-5, with D perhaps matching TRBD1 (5 bases). CDR1 is MNHNS, CDR2 SASEGT, per germline. This CDR3 comprises 14 residues. V was trimmed by 8 bases and J by 0 bases, leaving 11 bases between them. The CDR3 region is CASGGPNSNQPQHF. The CDR3 coding sequence is TGTGCCAGCGGGGGACCGAATAGCAATCAGCCCCAGCATTTT.

The V call is TRBV6-5, the J call TRBJ1-2, with 8 bases identical to TRBD1. Trimming at V came to 7 bases and at J to 9 bases, leaving 13 bases not matched to a gene. Germline V CDR1 and CDR2: MNHEY, SVGAGI. The CDR3 is 14 amino acids. For the CDR3, the DNA is TGTGCCAGCAATCCCAAGGGACAGGTCTGTTGCTACACCTTC. Translating gives CASNPKGQVCCYTF.

This chain joins TRBV30 and TRBJ1-1; the D gene is possibly TRBD1 (5 bases). This CDR3 spans 13 amino acids. The V end lost 4 bases, the J end lost 2 bases, and 11 bases lay between the germline ends. CDR1 GTSNPN and CDR2 SVGIG come from the germline V gene (reference sequence). The CDR3 region has the DNA TGTGCCTGGACCCGCGACAGTAACACTGAAGCTTTCTTT. It is translated as CAWTRDSNTEAFF.

This clone was detected only a few times. V gene TRBV28 combines with J gene TRBJ2-1, with D possibly TRBD2 on 5 matching bases. Looked up from germline, CDR1 is MDHEN and CDR2 is SYDVKM. This CDR3 region has 14 residues. Trimming cost V 6 bases and J 6 bases, with 15 bases left between them. Here the CDR3 reads CASSVGRAGNEQFF. In DNA, the CDR3 is TGTGCCAGCAGCGTCGGACGGGCGGGCAATGAGCAGTTCTTC.

Ten or more counts support this clone. The chain joins TRBV19 to TRBJ1-4; tentatively, D is TRBD1 (6 bases). The ends were cut back, 5 bases at V and 0 bases at J, with 22 bases in the middle. The V gene's germline CDR1 is LNHDA and CDR2 SQIVND (reference sequence). The CDR3 has 19 amino acids. The CDR3 DNA follows: TGTGCCAGTAGTCAATTCCGACAGGACCCTATATCAACTAATGAAAAACTGTTTTTT. Translated, it gives CASSQFRQDPISTNEKLFF.

This sequence joins TRBV10-3 and TRBJ2-5; perhaps TRBD2 as D (6 bases). Trimming pared 0 bases from V and 6 bases from J, leaving 11 bases between. Germline CDR1 is ENHRY and CDR2 is SYGVKD. The CDR3 has 14 amino acids. CDR3: CAISESSGVKTQYF. The CDR3 coding sequence is TGTGCCATCAGTGAGTCTTCGGGAGTAAAGACCCAGTACTTC.

V and J are TRBV19 and TRBJ2-5; 10 bases line up with TRBD1. Germline CDR1 and CDR2: LNHDA and SQIVND (reference sequence). This CDR3 region has 15 residues. J was trimmed by 6 bases and V by 5 bases; bases with no gene match: 9. DNA for the CDR3: TGTGCCAGTAGTTCTACCGGGACAGGGGTAAAGACCCAGTACTTC. Amino acids: CASSSTGTGVKTQYF.

This chain joins TRBV7-7 and TRBJ2-1, with 9 bases lining up with TRBD2. Trimming removed 5 bases from V and 8 bases from J; junction bases left unmatched: 10. Germline loops: CDR1 SSHAT, CDR2 FNYEAQ (reference sequence). The CDR3 covers 15 residues. The CDR3 region is CASSQTSGAWDEQFF. CDR3 DNA sequence: TGTGCCAGCAGCCAGACTAGCGGAGCGTGGGATGAGCAGTTCTTC.

V is TRBV7-9 and J is TRBJ1-2; a weak D match, TRBD1 (5 bases). The CDR3 runs to 17 residues. Germline-derived CDR1 and CDR2 are SEHNR and FQNEAQ (reference sequence). The ends were cut back, 5 bases at V and 6 bases at J, with 25 bases in the middle. CDR3 protein: CASSQKTTLRGSDGYTF. In nucleotides, the CDR3 is TGTGCCAGCAGCCAAAAGACAACCCTGCGGGGGAGTGATGGCTACACCTTC.

This clone was counted only a few times. The sample carries other DNA sequences with the same CDR3. This chain links TRBV19 with TRBJ1-5, with TRBD1 identical over 7 bases. The germline V gene encodes CDR1 LNHDA and CDR2 SQIVND (reference sequence). This CDR3 has 15 amino acids. J gave up 2 bases and V 1 base, and 2 bases lay outside the gene matches. The CDR3 nucleotides are TGTGCCAGTAGTATAGGTGGGACAGGCAATCAGCCCCAGCATTTT. It specifies CASSIGGTGNQPQHF. The entire variable domain, with the rest obtained from reference TRBV19 and TRBJ1-5, is as follows: DGGITQSPKYLFRKEGQNVTLSCEQNLNHDAMYWYRQDPGQGLRLIYYSQIVNDFQKGDIAEGYSVSREKKESFPLTVTSAQKNPTAFYLCASSIGGTGNQPQHFGDGTRLSIL.

J is TRBJ1-4 and V is TRBV27, with 7 positions matching TRBD1. The ends lost 6 bases at V and 11 bases at J; junction bases unmatched: 12. Germline assignment: CDR1 MNHEY and CDR2 SMNVEV (reference sequence). The CDR3 is 14 residues long. The CDR3 protein is CASREEGDRGKLFF. The CDR3 bases are TGTGCCAGCAGGGAGGAAGGGGACAGAGGGAAACTGTTTTTT.

On this clone: Additional DNA sequences in this sample encode the identical CDR3. The J gene is TRBJ1-5, the V gene TRBV18; no clear D. With 3 bases removed from V and 3 bases from J, the gap between germline ends came to 3 bases. The CDR3 runs 12 residues. CDR1 and CDR2 from the germline V gene are KGHSH and LQKENI. CDR3 sequence: CASSPDNQPQHF. CDR3 coding DNA: TGTGCCAGCTCACCGGACAATCAGCCCCAGCATTTT. The entire variable domain, with the rest obtained from reference TRBV18 and TRBJ1-5, is as follows: NAGVMQNPRHLVRRRGQEARLRCSPMKGHSHVYWYRQLPEEGLKFMVYLQKENIIDESGMPKERFSAEFPKEGPSILRIQQVVRGDSAAYFCASSPDNQPQHFGDGTRLSIL.

There are a few counts of this clone. The V and J genes are TRBV28 and TRBJ1-2, with 8 bases matching TRBD1. V was pared by 5 bases and J by 3 bases, with 8 bases of the junction left unmatched. Looked up from germline, CDR1 is MDHEN and CDR2 is SYDVKM. There are 15 residues in the CDR3. DNA for the CDR3: TGTGCCAGCAGTGGTCGACAGGGGAATGACTATGGCTACACCTTC. Translation: CASSGRQGNDYGYTF.